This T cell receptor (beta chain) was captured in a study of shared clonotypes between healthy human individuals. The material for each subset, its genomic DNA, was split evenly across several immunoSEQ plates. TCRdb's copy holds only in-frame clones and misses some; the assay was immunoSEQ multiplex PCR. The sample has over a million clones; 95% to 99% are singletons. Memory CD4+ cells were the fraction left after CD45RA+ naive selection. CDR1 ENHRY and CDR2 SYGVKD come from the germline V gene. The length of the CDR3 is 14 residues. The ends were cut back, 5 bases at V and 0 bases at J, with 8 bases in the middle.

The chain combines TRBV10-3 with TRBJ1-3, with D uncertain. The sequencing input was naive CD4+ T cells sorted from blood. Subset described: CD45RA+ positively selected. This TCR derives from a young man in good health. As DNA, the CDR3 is TGTGCCATCAGTAGCAGCGACTCTGGAAACACCATATATTTT. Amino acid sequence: CAISSSDSGNTIYF.